This TCR beta chain was profiled in a study of T cell responses to AZD1222 COVID-19 vaccine (dated by TCRdb to about 2021). Some background on the complete study: A total of 230 to 250 trial participants underwent TCR sequencing, of whom approximately 210 received two doses of AZD1222 and about 26 received two doses of the MenACWY control vaccine. Trial participants were enrolled by age into subgroups of 18-55, 56-69 and 70-plus years, and roughly 150, 30 and 60 TCR-sequenced participants, respectively, were included in these subgroups.

Study-wide findings and limitations: Conclusions about previously exposed vaccinees are limited because only six or seven AZD1222 recipients were SARS-CoV-2 seropositive at baseline. Reportedly, almost half of the unique spike-specific TCRs recognized epitopes lying outside the regions that are mutated in the B.1.351 and B.1.1.7 variants. Vaccine-associated CD4 TCRs spanned the whole spike protein, with dominant responses in regions 160-218 and 743-854. In the small 56-69-year group, the increase in depth fell short of significance, most likely because of low power. Spike-specific TCR breadth and depth rose significantly after two AZD1222 doses compared with day 0 and with MenACWY recipients. Because no day 14 peak-response samples were available, repertoires were characterized only after the peak T cell response. Participants were mostly white British, with more females than males. The authors suggested clonal diversity may have been underestimated.

Ends trimmed: V by 7 bases, J by 7 bases; bases unmatched to a gene: 6. The CDR3 spans 14 residues, from the cysteine through the phenylalanine. The entry retains the CDR3 DNA only, 42 bases that are in frame from base 1. CDR1 and CDR2 are read off the germline V gene as MDHEN and SYDVKM. As concerns this clone: The antigen it recognizes is unknown. One base away there is no much larger clone; base qualities are not given.

The CDR3 regions of human TCRbeta chains were analyzed by immunosequencing. Concerning the study's data processing: Repertoire TCRs were matched against a reference library of SARS-CoV-2-specific TCRs generated with the MIRA antigen-specificity platform. Breadth was defined as the fraction of unique TCRs that were SARS-CoV-2-associated, and depth was defined as the fraction of total T cells that were SARS-CoV-2-associated. Using the MIRA data, each spike-specific TCR was mapped to the spike region that the TCR reacts to and placed in a CD4 or CD8 class. Log10-transformed breadth and depth values were compared by one-way ANOVA with Sidak's multiple comparisons tests. TCRdb carries this immuneACCESS record with in-frame sequences only. Its versions omit some clonotypes, under half of them owing to an unresolved V gene in the studies checked, with the rest unexplained. V, J and clone size derive from that table, while D and trimming were established from the DNA sequence. The sample yields about 48,000 clones; roughly 85% were counted once. 6% to 7% of the sample goes to the ten largest clones.

The meaning of the sample's time point label: about 28 days (+/-7) after the second vaccine dose. AZD1222 recipients with second doses at about 4 weeks or about 12 weeks were pooled, because spike-specific TCR depth and breadth did not differ between schedules. The vaccinee samples were drawn from two UK trials, COV001 and COV002, one of which was a single-blind randomized controlled phase 2/3 trial testing AZD1222 (ChAdOx1 nCoV-19) in healthy adults. For TCRbeta chain sequencing, PBMC samples from trial participants were taken at day 0 and at day 28 after the second dose. The sample here was peripheral blood, taken 28 days after the second AZD1222 dose. This clonotype was sampled from an adult who received the AZD1222 COVID-19 vaccine. Rearrangement joined TRBV28 to TRBJ2-1, with 11 central nucleotides matching TRBD2. The CDR3 region has the sequence CASNSSGRKNEQFF. The nucleotide sequence reads as follows: TGTGCCAGCAATTCTAGCGGGAGGAAAAATGAGCAGTTCTTC.